This T cell receptor (beta chain) stems from a study of blood T cell repertoires in COVID-19. At the level of the study: Italy, Spain and the United States were the sources of the convalescent and acute COVID-19 samples. T cells, B-cell-depleted T cells, or PBMCs supplied cDNA or gDNA.

CDR3 length equals 15 residues. Trimming removed 1 base at V and 5 bases at J, with 9 bases between. The germline V gene has CDR1 SGHDN and CDR2 FVKESK. Authors' data handling: Amplification of reference gene primers was used by the study to estimate nucleated cell counts. This table comes from immunoSEQ multiplex PCR, and its TCRdb copy is limited to in-frame clones, with some not included. V and J calls and clone size are copied from that table; D and trimming were computed from the DNA. The top ten clones hold 4% to 5.5% of a sample with roughly 200,000 clones, 80% to 85% of them seen once. Sequencing was carried out using peripheral blood. V usage is TRBV14 and J usage is TRBJ1-6, with D unclear. The receptor comes from a man aged 45 to 65 with active or convalescent COVID-19. CDR3 sequence (DNA): TGTGCCAGCAGCCAAGTACCAGGAAATAATTCACCCCTCCACTTT. Amino acids: CASSQVPGNNSPLHF. The full variable domain, its missing parts supplied by reference TRBV14 and TRBJ1-6, is EAGVTQFPSHSVIEKGQTVTLRCDPISGHDNLYWYRRVMGKEIKFLLHFVKESKQDESGMPNNRFLAERTGGTYSTLKVQPAELEDSGVYFCASSQVPGNNSPLHFGNGTRLTVT.